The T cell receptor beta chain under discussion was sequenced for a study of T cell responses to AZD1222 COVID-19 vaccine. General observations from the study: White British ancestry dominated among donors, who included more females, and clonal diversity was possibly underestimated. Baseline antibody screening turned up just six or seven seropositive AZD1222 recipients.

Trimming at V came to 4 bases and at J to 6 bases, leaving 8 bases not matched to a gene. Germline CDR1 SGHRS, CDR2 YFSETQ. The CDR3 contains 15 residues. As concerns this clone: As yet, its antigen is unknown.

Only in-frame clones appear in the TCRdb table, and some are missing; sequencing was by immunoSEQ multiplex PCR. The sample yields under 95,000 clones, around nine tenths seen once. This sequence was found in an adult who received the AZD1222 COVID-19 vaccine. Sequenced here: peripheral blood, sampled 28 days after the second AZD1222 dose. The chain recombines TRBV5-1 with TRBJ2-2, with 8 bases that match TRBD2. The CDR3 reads CASSQGLVTPGELFF. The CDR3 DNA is TGCGCCAGCAGCCAGGGACTAGTTACCCCCGGGGAGCTGTTTTTT. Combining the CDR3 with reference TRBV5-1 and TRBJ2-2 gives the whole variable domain KAGVTQTPRYLIKTRGQQVTLSCSPISGHRSVSWYQQTPGQGLQFLFEYFSETQRNKGNFPGRFSGRQFSNSRSEMNVSTLELGDSALYLCASSQGLVTPGELFFGEGSRLTVL.